This entry features one TCR beta chain sequence. TCRdb's table, derived via immunoSEQ multiplex PCR, lists solely in-frame clones and lacks some. The sample lists about half a million clones; around 73% were seen once. The entry originates in a study of shared clonotypes between healthy human individuals. Germline lookup yields CDR1 SGHTA and CDR2 FQGTGA. The CDR3 is 14 amino acids. V dropped 5 bases and J dropped 1 base, with 11 bases sitting between them. The rearrangement uses TRBV7-3 and TRBJ1-1; possible D gene TRBD1, 6 bases. The source of this sequence is a woman in her thirties or forties in good health. Some clones in this sample may be carry-over from other donors' samples. The material sequenced was PBMCs. The CDR3 bases are TGTGCCAGCAGCCCGGGGGCACAGAACACTGAAGCTTTCTTT. This translates into CASSPGAQNTEAFF.